Given below is one T cell receptor (beta chain) in context. Germline loops: CDR1 SGHKS, CDR2 YYEKEE (reference sequence). V lost 4 bases and J lost 5, with 15 bases in between. This CDR3 contains 14 residues. The data were taken from a study of control samples from healthy donors and cancer patients. The assay was immunoSEQ multiplex PCR, and TCRdb's table has in-frame clones only and misses some. Here the sample spans around 140,000 clones, 90% being singletons. The V and J genes are TRBV5-5 and TRBJ2-5; D might be TRBD1 or TRBD2, each matching 6 bases. Material for sequencing was blood. The sequence was obtained from a middle-aged man in good health. CDR3 bases: TGTGCCAGCAGCACGAATGGGGGGCCGGAGACCCAGTACTTC. Amino acids: CASSTNGGPETQYF.